A single sample gave rise to the 21 T cell receptor beta chains below, sequenced in a study of blood T cell repertoires in COVID-19. Here immunoSEQ multiplex PCR was the method, and the copy in TCRdb shows in-frame clones only, minus some. The table has 200,000 to 250,000 clones, approximately 84% seen once. Sequencing was performed on peripheral blood. These receptors were taken from a woman aged 25 to 39 who had recovered from COVID-19.

The chain employs TRBV5-4 and TRBJ2-7; the D gene is possibly TRBD1 (7 bases). This CDR3 region has 16 residues. The germline V gene has CDR1 SGHNT and CDR2 YYREEE (reference sequence). The V end lost 4 bases, the J end lost 2 bases, and 19 bases lay between the germline ends. The CDR3 protein is CASSPEGGQSAYEQYF. DNA of the CDR3: TGTGCCAGCAGCCCCGAGGGGGGACAGTCGGCCTACGAGCAGTACTTC. Complete variable domain (other parts from reference TRBV5-4 and TRBJ2-7): ETGVTQSPTHLIKTRGQQVTLRCSSQSGHNTVSWYQQALGQGPQFIFQYYREEENGRGNFPPRFSGLQFPNYSSELNVNALELDDSALYLCASSPEGGQSAYEQYFGPGTRLTVT.

This clone was counted a single time. The chain joins TRBV30 to TRBJ2-5; 7 bases agree with TRBD1. Germline loops: CDR1 GTSNPN, CDR2 SVGIG (reference sequence). Trimming took 0 bases from V and 3 from J; bases not matched to a gene: 4. The CDR3 runs to 14 residues. In DNA, the CDR3 is TGTGCCTGGAGTGTACAAGGGGGCGAAGAGACCCAGTACTTC. Translating gives CAWSVQGGEETQYF.

The genes are TRBV9 and TRBJ2-7; 10 bases align to TRBD1. V lost 4 bases, J lost 4 bases, and 8 bases stayed unmatched. This CDR3 has 15 amino acids. Germline assignment: CDR1 SGDLS and CDR2 YYNGEE. The DNA for the CDR3 is TGTGCCAGCAGCCGGGCCGGGACAGGGGAGTACGAGCAGTACTTC. Translated: CASSRAGTGEYEQYF.

The chain has TRBV13 and TRBJ2-1; 11 bases agree with TRBD2. The CDR3 length is 15 residues. Germline-derived CDR1 and CDR2 are PRHDT and FYEKMQ (reference sequence). V trimming: 4 bases; J trimming: 8 bases; junction bases outside the gene matches: 7. The CDR3 nucleotides are TGTGCCAGCAGCTCTGACGGGACTAGCGGTTATGAGCAGTTCTTC. Translating it yields CASSSDGTSGYEQFF.

The J gene is TRBJ1-6, the V gene TRBV9; TRBD1 might be the D (5 bases). The CDR3 runs 17 residues. Germline values: CDR1 SGDLS, CDR2 YYNGEE. The V gene lost 0 bases and the J gene lost 0 bases, with 10 bases spanning the gap. The CDR3 DNA reads TGTGCCAGCAGCGTAGCGGGGGGGAGCTCCTATAATTCACCCCTCCACTTT. This translates into CASSVAGGSSYNSPLHF.

The V call is TRBV9, the J call TRBJ2-7; 7 bases agree with TRBD2. This CDR3 has 16 amino acids. CDR1 SGDLS and CDR2 YYNGEE come from the germline V gene. The V segment lost 0 bases and the J segment 4 bases; nucleotides outside the gene matches: 10. This CDR3 is CASSVDPLRGGYEQYF. The CDR3 region has the DNA TGTGCCAGCAGCGTAGATCCCCTGCGCGGGGGTTACGAGCAGTACTTC. Variable domain in full (rest from reference TRBV9 and TRBJ2-7): DSGVTQTPKHLITATGQRVTLRCSPRSGDLSVYWYQQSLDQGLQFLIQYYNGEERAKGNILERFSAQQFPDLHSELNLSSLELGDSALYFCASSVDPLRGGYEQYFGPGTRLTVT.

J is TRBJ2-3 and V is TRBV3-1 (or the pseudogene TRBV3-2); 12 nucleotides agree with TRBD2. V was clipped by 4 bases and J by 14 bases; unmatched bases: 10. From germline, CDR1 is LGHDT and CDR2 YNNKEL (reference sequence). The CDR3 has 14 residues. CDR3 protein: CASSRSVGLAGMYF. The DNA of the CDR3 is TGTGCCAGCAGCCGAAGCGTTGGACTAGCGGGGATGTATTTT.

This chain joins TRBV13 and TRBJ2-5, with TRBD2 matching 8 bases. Germline lookup yields CDR1 PRHDT and CDR2 FYEKMQ (reference sequence). Unmatched junction bases numbered 8, after V lost 6 bases and J lost 5 bases. The CDR3 runs 14 residues. In nucleotides, the CDR3 is TGTGCCAGCAGGGCTCGGGGGGGCGAGGAGACCCAGTACTTC. It specifies CASRARGGEETQYF.

This clone was recorded only once. This chain joins TRBV12-5 and TRBJ1-4; possible D gene TRBD1, 6 bases. Trimming pared 2 bases from V and 4 bases from J, leaving 26 bases between. The CDR3 runs to 20 residues. The germline gives CDR1 LGHNT, CDR2 FRNRAP. The CDR3 reads CASGLRVPHTQGTNNEKLFF. The DNA for the CDR3 is TGTGCTAGTGGTTTGCGAGTGCCGCATACTCAGGGGACCAATAATGAAAAACTGTTTTTT. Drawing the rest from reference TRBV12-5 and TRBJ1-4, the complete variable domain is DARVTQTPRHKVTEMGQEVTMRCQPILGHNTVFWYRQTMMQGLELLAYFRNRAPLDDSGMPKDRFSAEMPDATLATLKIQPSEPRDSAVYFCASGLRVPHTQGTNNEKLFFGSGTQLSVL.

V gene TRBV10-1 combines with J gene TRBJ2-3; 13 bases align to TRBD2. This CDR3 comprises 16 residues. Germline V gene sequence: CDR1 WNHNN, CDR2 SYGVQD (reference sequence). The trim removed 7 bases at V and 5 bases at J, leaving 9 bases unmatched. The CDR3 region is CASMETSGGAGDTQYF. The CDR3 bases are TGCGCCAGCATGGAAACTAGCGGGGGGGCGGGAGATACGCAGTATTTT.

This rearrangement joins TRBV18 to TRBJ1-4, with D perhaps TRBD1 (6 bases). V was pared by 4 bases and J by 6 bases, with 12 bases between. CDR1 KGHSH and CDR2 LQKENI come from the germline V gene. CDR3 length: 14 amino acids. The CDR3 DNA sequence: TGTGCCAGCTCACTACAGGGCTTTGATGAAAAACTGTTTTTT. Translating gives CASSLQGFDEKLFF.

The V call is TRBV5-1, the J call TRBJ2-2; 7 positions match TRBD1. V shed 5 bases and J 2 bases; nucleotides not matched to a gene: 9. The CDR3 runs 16 residues. Germline V CDR1 and CDR2: SGHRS, YFSETQ. CDR3 in amino acids: CASSKTGTDNTGELFF. Here the CDR3 DNA reads TGCGCCAGCAGTAAGACCGGGACAGATAACACCGGGGAGCTGTTTTTT.

This chain uses TRBV2 with TRBJ1-5; D remains ambiguous. Germline CDR1 and CDR2: SNHLY and FYNNEI. This CDR3 region has 14 residues. V was clipped by 4 bases and J by 6 bases, with 13 bases between them. This chain's CDR3 is CASSAIRGGQPQHF. The CDR3 coding sequence is TGTGCCAGCAGTGCTATTCGAGGAGGTCAGCCCCAGCATTTT.

The chain uses TRBV7-3 and TRBJ2-7; 11 bases are a match to TRBD1. J gave up 5 bases and V 4 bases, and 7 bases lay outside the gene matches. The CDR3 loop spans 15 amino acids. CDR1 and CDR2 from the germline V gene are SGHTA and FQGTGA. The CDR3: CASSSLGQGADEQYF. For the CDR3, the DNA is TGTGCCAGCAGCTCACTAGGACAGGGGGCTGACGAGCAGTACTTC.

This rearrangement joins TRBV7-9 to TRBJ2-1, with 7 bases aligning to TRBD2. Germline lookup yields CDR1 SEHNR and CDR2 FQNEAQ (reference sequence). The V gene end was trimmed by 4 bases and the J gene end by 0 bases; junction bases not matched to a gene: 6. This CDR3 is built from 16 residues. The CDR3 bases are TGTGCCAGCAGCTCCGGGACTACGAGCTCCTACAATGAGCAGTTCTTC. Translation: CASSSGTTSSYNEQFF.

This clone was detected only a few times. J is TRBJ1-6 and V is TRBV4-1; D uncertain. The CDR3 is made up of 17 amino acids. In germline, CDR1 is MGHRA, CDR2 YSYEKL. V lost 0 bases to trimming and J lost 3 bases, with 12 bases between them. In nucleotides, the CDR3 is TGCGCCAGCAGCCAAGATCGGGGATTGGACTATAATTCACCCCTCCACTTT. This encodes CASSQDRGLDYNSPLHF.

The chain has TRBV11-2 and TRBJ1-1, with TRBD1 as a possible D gene (6 bases). CDR3 size: 14 residues. V gave up 2 bases and J gave up 3 bases, with 10 bases separating them. Germline CDR1 SGHAT, CDR2 FQNNGV. The CDR3 spells CASSLLAGDTEAFF. In DNA form, the CDR3 reads TGTGCCAGCAGCTTATTAGCAGGGGACACTGAAGCTTTCTTT.

The chain carries TRBV4-2 and TRBJ2-7; possible D gene TRBD2, 5 bases. The CDR3 spans 14 residues. The germline CDR1 and CDR2 sequences are LGHNA and YNFKEQ. Trimming took off 2 bases at V and 0 bases at J, with 8 bases between the two ends. CDR3 sequence (DNA): TGTGCCAGCAGCCAATCGGGGAGCTCCTACGAGCAGTACTTC. It codes for CASSQSGSSYEQYF.

The chain combines TRBV5-6 with TRBJ1-5, with 8 bases fitting TRBD1. The CDR3 runs to 16 residues. Germline V gene sequence: CDR1 SGHDT, CDR2 YYEEEE. V was clipped by 3 bases and J by 2 bases; unmatched bases: 7. CDR3 nucleotides: TGTGCCAGCAGCTGGAAAGGACAGGGTGGCAATCAGCCCCAGCATTTT. It is translated as CASSWKGQGGNQPQHF.

The genes are TRBV7-2 and TRBJ2-1; D is uncertain. Trimming left V 3 bases short and J 7 bases short, with 10 bases between. This CDR3 is 13 amino acids long. Germline lookup yields CDR1 SGHTA and CDR2 FQGNSA. The CDR3, as DNA: TGTGCCAGCAGCTTCTATTGGGCGAATGAGCAGTTCTTC. This encodes CASSFYWANEQFF.

The chain recombines TRBV11-2 with TRBJ2-2, with 12 bases fitting TRBD2. CDR3 length: 16 amino acids. The V gene's germline CDR1 is SGHAT and CDR2 FQNNGV. V was pared by 5 bases and J by 7 bases, with 8 bases of the junction left unmatched. The chain's CDR3 is CASSKLAGGLSGELFF. CDR3 nucleotide sequence: TGTGCCAGCAGCAAACTAGCGGGGGGACTAAGCGGGGAGCTGTTTTTT.